The clone carrying this TCR beta chain was detected ten times or more. RNA transcripts were the source from which TCR beta CDR3 regions were amplified. First-round RT-PCR relied on HTBI primers, and a second-round multiplex PCR came next. In TCRdb, the multiplex PCR reads were re-called with MiXCR into one record per CDR3 protein. The sample includes about 480,000 distinct CDR3 sequences, approximately 15% of them seen just once. V was clipped by 7 bases and J by 1 base, with 21 bases between them. The length of the CDR3 is 16 residues. The germline V gene encodes CDR1 SGHRS and CDR2 YFSETQ. This sample was included in a study of Graves' ophthalmopathy and Graves' hyperthyroidism.

The receptor was isolated from a young woman with Graves' ophthalmopathy. Specimen: blood. The V and J genes are TRBV5-1 and TRBJ2-7, with no clear D. The CDR3 region has the DNA TGCGCCAGCCGCCAACGTTATTTTCGGAGATCCTACGAGCAGTACTTC. It codes for CASRQRYFRRSYEQYF.